Presented here are 31 T cell receptor beta chains from one specimen sequenced in a study of OX40 agonist ivuxolimab in advanced cancers. Some clones are missing from TCRdb's copy, which holds only in-frame ones; the method was immunoSEQ multiplex PCR. The sample records tens of thousands of clones, around 88% being singletons. Sequenced here: CD4+ or CD8+ T cells sorted from blood, sampled in a trial of the OX40 agonist ivuxolimab. Source of these receptors: an adult with an advanced solid tumor such as melanoma, head and neck, liver or kidney cancer.

The chain employs TRBV28 and TRBJ2-7; D call uncertain. Germline V lookup: CDR1 MDHEN, CDR2 SYDVKM. The V gene lost 3 bases and the J gene lost 2 bases, with 14 bases spanning the gap. This CDR3 is built from 15 residues. CDR3 sequence: CASSFPRKTTYEQYF. CDR3 nucleotides: TGTGCCAGCAGTTTCCCCAGAAAAACTACCTACGAGCAGTACTTC.

The gene calls are TRBV2 and TRBJ1-6; possibly TRBD1 for D (5 bases). Germline CDR1 reads SNHLY; CDR2 reads FYNNEI. The CDR3 extends over 15 amino acids. V was pared by 3 bases and J by 10 bases, with 16 bases between. CDR3 sequence: CASSDLQGGESPLHF. The CDR3 nucleotides read TGTGCCAGCAGTGACCTCCAGGGTGGAGAATCACCCCTCCACTTT.

This chain links TRBV5-1 with TRBJ2-3; 14 nucleotides agree with TRBD2. Germline CDR1 and CDR2: SGHRS and YFSETQ. The V gene end was trimmed by 4 bases and the J gene end by 5 bases; junction bases not matched to a gene: 9. The CDR3 spans 17 residues. The CDR3 nucleotides read TGCGCCAGCAGCCCCTTGACTAGCGGGGGGGGGCAAGATACGCAGTATTTT. It translates to CASSPLTSGGGQDTQYF.

The chain's CDR3 is CASSFLRAAGEKLFF. CDR3 DNA: TGTGCCAGCAGCTTCCTGAGGGCCGCTGGGGAAAAACTGTTTTTT. The V call is TRBV7-8, the J call TRBJ1-4; D is uncertain. The CDR3 consists of 15 residues. CDR1 and CDR2 from the germline V gene are SGHVS and FQNEAQ. Trimming stripped 3 bases from V and 8 bases from J, with 16 bases between.

The chain has TRBV28 and TRBJ2-7, with D perhaps being TRBD1 or TRBD2 (5 bases each). The germline gives CDR1 MDHEN, CDR2 SYDVKM. This CDR3 is built from 12 residues. CDR3 nucleotides: TGTGCGTCAGGGACGTCCAGGGACGAGCAGTACTTC. Its translation: CASGTSRDEQYF.

V gene TRBV11-2 combines with J gene TRBJ2-1, with unresolved D. The germline gives CDR1 SGHAT, CDR2 FQNNGV. The CDR3 length is 11 residues. Here the CDR3 reads CGVGSYNEQFF. The CDR3 DNA follows: TGTGGGGTCGGGTCCTACAATGAGCAGTTCTTC.

The chain couples TRBV18 to TRBJ1-1, with D hard to call. The germline V gene has CDR1 KGHSH and CDR2 LQKENI. CDR3 length equals 15 residues. V was clipped by 3 bases and J by 0 bases, with 11 bases between them. CDR3 coding DNA: TGTGCCAGCTCACCTAATGGGGAGATGAACACTGAAGCTTTCTTT. Its translation is CASSPNGEMNTEAFF.

This clone was seen only a few times. The chain carries TRBV11-2 and TRBJ2-2, with D possibly being TRBD2 (6 bases). V was shortened by 5 bases and J by 1 base, with 11 bases between the two germline ends. Germline assignment: CDR1 SGHAT and CDR2 FQNNGV. The CDR3 consists of 15 residues. The CDR3 nucleotides are TGTGCCAGCAGCCGCGGCGGGGAGAACACCGGGGAGCTGTTTTTT. Its protein product is CASSRGGENTGELFF.

This clone showed up just once. The rearrangement joins TRBV2 to TRBJ1-1, with a possible D match to TRBD1 (5 bases). CDR1 is SNHLY, CDR2 FYNNEI, per germline. Trimming took off 8 bases at V and 3 bases at J, with 16 bases between the two ends. The CDR3 spans 14 residues. The CDR3 loop reads CASLYRGRDTEAFF. The CDR3 DNA reads as TGTGCCAGCCTCTACCGGGGGAGGGACACTGAAGCTTTCTTT.

V usage is TRBV2 and J usage is TRBJ1-3; D is undetermined. Between the trimmed V and J ends, which lost 6 bases and 0 bases, there was a span of 15 bases. The CDR3 has 16 residues. Germline V lookup: CDR1 SNHLY, CDR2 FYNNEI. CDR3 bases: TGTGCCAGCAGCCTCGACCGTCTACTCTCTGGAAACACCATATATTTT. Translated, it gives CASSLDRLLSGNTIYF.

The V call is TRBV7-9, the J call TRBJ1-4; maybe TRBD1 (6 bases). The CDR3 is 13 amino acids. Trimming cost V 3 bases and J 14 bases, with 16 bases left between them. The germline gives CDR1 SEHNR, CDR2 FQNEAQ (reference sequence). The CDR3 DNA reads TGTGCCAGCAGCTTCCGTGAGGGGGTTAGGCTGTTTTTT. Translating gives CASSFREGVRLFF.

This clone has only one observation. This sequence joins TRBV11-3 and TRBJ2-7; 10 positions match TRBD2. From germline, CDR1 is SGHNT and CDR2 YENEEA. The CDR3 spans 13 residues. The junction had 7 bases not matched to a gene; V was cut back by 5 bases and J by 9 bases. The CDR3 protein is CASSPTSGASQYF. CDR3 coding DNA: TGTGCCAGCAGCCCAACTAGCGGGGCGTCGCAGTACTTC.

This chain links TRBV29-1 with TRBJ2-2; D ambiguous. CDR1 is SQVTM and CDR2 is ANQGSEA in the germline V gene. This CDR3 region has 16 residues. V was cut by 0 bases and J by 2 bases, with 13 bases left in between. CDR3 amino acids: CSVEDGWERNTGELFF. The CDR3 DNA follows: TGCAGCGTTGAAGATGGCTGGGAACGAAACACCGGGGAGCTGTTTTTT.

This chain uses TRBV30 with TRBJ2-7, with a possible D match to TRBD2 (6 bases). Germline values: CDR1 GTSNPN, CDR2 SVGIG (reference sequence). This CDR3 contains 13 residues. V was shortened by 6 bases and J by 2 bases, with 14 bases between the two germline ends. The CDR3 coding sequence is TGTGCCTGCCGGAGGGAATCACCCTACGAGCAGTACTTC. The encoded protein is CACRRESPYEQYF.

The gene calls are TRBV11-3 and TRBJ1-1; no firm D call. This CDR3 region has 13 residues. Germline CDR1 SGHNT, CDR2 YENEEA. Trimming stripped 3 bases from V and 1 base from J, with 6 bases between. This CDR3 reads CASSFSGNTEAFF. The CDR3 nucleotides read TGTGCCAGCAGCTTTTCAGGGAACACTGAAGCTTTCTTT.

The chain has TRBV5-4 and TRBJ1-3; TRBD1 agrees at 7 bases. J lost 6 bases, V lost 4 bases, and 13 bases had no gene match. Germline loops: CDR1 SGHNT, CDR2 YYREEE (reference sequence). CDR3 length: 16 residues. The CDR3 is CASSRKTGTEANTIYF. The CDR3 DNA sequence: TGTGCCAGCAGCCGAAAGACCGGGACAGAGGCAAACACCATATATTTT.

V gene TRBV28 combines with J gene TRBJ1-2, with 7 bases aligning to TRBD1. The junction had 10 bases not matched to a gene; V was cut back by 7 bases and J by 2 bases. CDR3 length: 15 amino acids. CDR1 MDHEN and CDR2 SYDVKM come from the germline V gene. The chain's CDR3 is CASMSPGGKNYGYTF. In DNA, the CDR3 is TGTGCCAGCATGAGTCCAGGGGGTAAAAACTATGGCTACACCTTC.

The chain couples TRBV28 to TRBJ2-5; 7 nucleotides align to TRBD1. V lost 5 bases and J lost 0; bases outside the gene matches: 6. CDR3 size: 15 residues. Germline loops: CDR1 MDHEN, CDR2 SYDVKM. In nucleotides, the CDR3 is TGTGCCAGCAGTCCTGGGACAGCCTACCAAGAGACCCAGTACTTC. It encodes CASSPGTAYQETQYF.

The V call is TRBV2, the J call TRBJ2-3; 9 bases line up with TRBD1. The CDR3 extends over 15 amino acids. The trim removed 5 bases at V and 1 base at J, leaving 4 bases unmatched. Per the germline V gene, CDR1 is SNHLY and CDR2 is FYNNEI. As DNA, the CDR3 is TGTGCCAGCAGTCCGAGACAGGGGGGCACAGATACGCAGTATTTT. Translation gives CASSPRQGGTDTQYF.

The chain has TRBV2 and TRBJ1-1; D is possibly TRBD1 (5 bases). CDR1 SNHLY and CDR2 FYNNEI come from the germline V gene. The CDR3 covers 13 residues. V lost 6 bases and J lost 6, with 14 bases in between. CDR3 nucleotides: TGTGCCAGCAGGGCCGAGGGGCGGGCTGAAGCTTTCTTT. Its translation is CASRAEGRAEAFF.

This clone was counted once. V is TRBV5-5 and J is TRBJ2-2, with 12 bases fitting TRBD1. From germline, CDR1 is SGHKS and CDR2 YYEKEE (reference sequence). The CDR3 runs to 17 residues. Trimming at V came to 4 bases and at J to 3 bases, leaving 7 bases not matched to a gene. The CDR3 loop reads CASSRTGTGGDTGELFF. In DNA form, the CDR3 reads TGTGCCAGCAGCCGAACCGGGACAGGGGGCGACACCGGGGAGCTGTTTTTT. The whole variable domain, remainder taken from reference TRBV5-5 and TRBJ2-2, is DAGVTQSPTHLIKTRGQQVTLRCSPISGHKSVSWYQQVLGQGPQFIFQYYEKEERGRGNFPDRFSARQFPNYSSELNVNALLLGDSALYLCASSRTGTGGDTGELFFGEGSRLTVL.

This clone turned up a few times. The J gene is TRBJ2-5, the V gene TRBV29-1, with 12 bases identical to TRBD2. With V trimmed by 6 bases and J by 1 base, 3 bases remained unmatched. This CDR3 spans 14 amino acids. The germline V gene encodes CDR1 SQVTM and CDR2 ANQGSEA. The CDR3 protein is CSVSTSGGQETQYF. The CDR3 bases are TGCAGCGTATCGACTAGCGGGGGCCAAGAGACCCAGTACTTC.

The J gene is TRBJ2-2, the V gene TRBV7-9; unclear D gene. This CDR3 comprises 13 residues. CDR1 is SEHNR and CDR2 is FQNEAQ in the germline V gene (reference sequence). Trimming removed 4 bases from V and 6 bases from J, with 9 bases in between. In DNA form, the CDR3 reads TGTGCCAGCAGCTCTCAGGTCTCCGGGGAGCTGTTTTTT. Translation: CASSSQVSGELFF.

V usage is TRBV5-1 and J usage is TRBJ2-1, with D perhaps TRBD1 or TRBD2 (5 bases each). Germline-derived CDR1 and CDR2 are SGHRS and YFSETQ. The V end lost 4 bases, the J end lost 10 bases, and 15 bases lay between the germline ends. The CDR3 is made up of 13 amino acids. CDR3 protein: CASSKGPGSEQFF. The CDR3 bases are TGCGCCAGCAGCAAGGGGCCGGGGTCCGAGCAGTTCTTC.

The gene calls are TRBV5-4 and TRBJ2-1; 7 bases fit TRBD2. The CDR3 is 11 residues long. Germline lookup yields CDR1 SGHNT and CDR2 YYREEE (reference sequence). Losses at the gene ends were 4 bases for V and 8 bases for J; bases not matched to a gene: 0. The DNA for the CDR3 is TGTGCCAGCAGCCGGGGGGATGAGCAGTTCTTC. It is translated as CASSRGDEQFF.

This chain uses TRBV7-2 with TRBJ2-3, with D perhaps TRBD1 or TRBD2 (6 bases each). CDR3 size: 16 residues. CDR1 and CDR2 (germline): SGHTA, FQGNSA. The V end lost 4 bases, the J end lost 1 base, and 15 bases lay between the germline ends. The CDR3 bases are TGTGCCAGCAGCTCCCGAGGGGGGCCGGGCACAGATACGCAGTATTTT. Amino acids: CASSSRGGPGTDTQYF.

This chain joins TRBV6-5 and TRBJ2-5; 8 bases agree with TRBD2. Germline CDR1 MNHEY, CDR2 SVGAGI. This CDR3 region has 13 residues. Unmatched junction bases numbered 5, after V lost 6 bases and J lost 5 bases. The CDR3 bases are TGTGCCAGCAGCTCGCCGGGGGGGGAGACCCAGTACTTC. Protein sequence: CASSSPGGETQYF.

The rearrangement joins TRBV6-1 to TRBJ1-4; the D gene is possibly TRBD1 (6 bases). The CDR3 totals 12 residues. V was shortened by 7 bases and J by 7 bases, with 10 bases between the two germline ends. CDR1 MNHNS and CDR2 SASEGT come from the germline V gene. CDR3 protein: CASKGGLEKLFF. CDR3 DNA sequence: TGTGCCAGCAAAGGGGGTCTTGAAAAACTGTTTTTT.

This chain joins TRBV16 and TRBJ1-5, with 7 bases lining up with TRBD1. V shed 4 bases and J 3 bases; nucleotides not matched to a gene: 6. The CDR3 spans 15 residues. Germline CDR1 reads KGHSY; CDR2 reads FQNENV. CDR3 sequence reads: CASSRGGGDNQPQHF. CDR3 in DNA: TGTGCCAGCAGCCGGGGAGGGGGCGACAATCAGCCCCAGCATTTT.

The chain carries TRBV6-1 and TRBJ1-5; possible D gene TRBD1, 5 bases. Germline V gene data show CDR1 as MNHNS and CDR2 as SASEGT. Trimming cost V 9 bases and J 0 bases, with 9 bases left between them. CDR3 length equals 13 residues. Here the CDR3 reads CASGDLSNQPQHF. CDR3 in DNA: TGTGCCAGTGGGGACCTTAGCAATCAGCCCCAGCATTTT.

This clone has just one count. V and J are TRBV27 and TRBJ1-2, with 10 bases that match TRBD1. With 7 bases clipped from V and 1 base from J, the junction kept 9 bases outside the gene matches. CDR3 length equals 16 residues. CDR1 MNHEY and CDR2 SMNVEV come from the germline V gene (reference sequence). Here the CDR3 DNA reads TGTGCCAGCAAACGGGACAGGGGCGATAGTAACTATGGCTACACCTTC. It specifies CASKRDRGDSNYGYTF.